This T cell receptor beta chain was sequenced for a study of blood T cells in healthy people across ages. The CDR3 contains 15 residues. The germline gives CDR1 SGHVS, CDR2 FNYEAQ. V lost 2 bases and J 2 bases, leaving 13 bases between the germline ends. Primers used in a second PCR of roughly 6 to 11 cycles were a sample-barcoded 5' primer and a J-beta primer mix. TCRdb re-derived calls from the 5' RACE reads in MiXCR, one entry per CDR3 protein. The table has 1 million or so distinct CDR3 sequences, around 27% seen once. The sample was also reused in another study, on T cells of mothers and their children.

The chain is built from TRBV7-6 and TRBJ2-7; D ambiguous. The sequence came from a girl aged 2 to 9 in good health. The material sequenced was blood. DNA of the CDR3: TGTGCCAGCAGCTTATTTGCGGAAGGAACCTACGAGCAGTACTTC. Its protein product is CASSLFAEGTYEQYF. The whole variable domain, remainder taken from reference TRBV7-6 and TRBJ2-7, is GAGVSQSPRYKVTKRGQDVALRCDPISGHVSLYWYRQALGQGPEFLTYFNYEAQQDKSGLPNDRFSAERPEGSISTLTIQRTEQRDSAMYRCASSLFAEGTYEQYFGPGTRLTVT.